What follows are 12 T cell receptor beta chains derived from one specimen sequenced in a study of cytomegalovirus exposure and HLA in healthy donors. This PCR relied on a set of 60 Vbeta primers and 13 Jbeta primers. Repertoires were generated with immunoSEQ multiplex PCR, while TCRdb's copy carries only in-frame clones and drops some. This listing includes just over 150,000 clones. Sequences were obtained from PBMCs. The receptor source for this set is a man under 40 in good health and CMV-seronegative.

The rearrangement uses TRBV2 and TRBJ1-1; D gene ambiguous. Germline CDR1 SNHLY, CDR2 FYNNEI. V gave up 1 base and J gave up 8 bases, with 8 bases separating them. The CDR3 spans 12 residues. In DNA form, the CDR3 reads TGTGCCAGCAGTGAAGGGGCGAAGGAAGCTTTCTTT. It codes for CASSEGAKEAFF. Complete variable domain (other parts from reference TRBV2 and TRBJ1-1): EPEVTQTPSHQVTQMGQEVILRCVPISNHLYFYWYRQILGQKVEFLVSFYNNEISEKSEIFDDQFSVERPDGSNFTLKIRSTKLEDSAMYFCASSEGAKEAFFGQGTRLTVV.

The chain is built from TRBV6-1 and TRBJ1-2; D might be TRBD1 (6 bases). Per germline, CDR1 MNHNS and CDR2 SASEGT. V lost 5 bases, J lost 3 bases, and 10 bases lay in between. This CDR3 has 13 amino acids. DNA for the CDR3: TGTGCCAGCAGTCGGGACAACGACTATGGCTACACCTTC. Translation: CASSRDNDYGYTF.

This sequence joins TRBV28 and TRBJ1-1; D unresolved. There are 16 residues in the CDR3. The germline V gene encodes CDR1 MDHEN and CDR2 SYDVKM. The V end lost 1 base, the J end lost 1 base, and 13 bases lay between the germline ends. The chain's CDR3 is CASSLSGRGKNTEAFF. CDR3 nucleotide sequence: TGTGCCAGCAGTTTATCTGGGCGCGGGAAGAACACTGAAGCTTTCTTT.

The V and J genes are TRBV7-6 and TRBJ2-5, with 11 bases matching TRBD2. Near its end, the DNA agrees better with TRBJ2-7, so the J call may be wrong. This CDR3 has 15 amino acids. Looked up from germline, CDR1 is SGHVS and CDR2 is FNYEAQ. The CDR3 is CASSVTSGALFEQYF. The CDR3 region has the DNA TGTGCCAGCAGCGTGACTAGCGGGGCCCTCTTCGAGCAGTACTTC.

The genes are TRBV4-3 and TRBJ1-1; D call uncertain. The CDR3 contains 13 residues. Trimming cost V 0 bases and J 5 bases, with 7 bases left between them. Germline CDR1 is LGHNA and CDR2 is YSLEER. This CDR3 is CASSQDEATEAFF. DNA for the CDR3: TGCGCCAGCAGCCAAGATGAGGCAACTGAAGCTTTCTTT.

The rearrangement uses TRBV5-1 and TRBJ2-5; 7 positions match TRBD1. The DNA end is more similar to TRBJ2-7, so the J call may be wrong. The CDR3 has 14 amino acids. Germline V gene data show CDR1 as SGHRS and CDR2 as YFSETQ. The CDR3 DNA follows: TGCGCCAGCAGCTTGGGAGACAGGGCCTACGAGCAGTACTTC. It yields the protein CASSLGDRAYEQYF.

This rearrangement joins TRBV2 to TRBJ1-4; 7 bases align to TRBD1. Germline V gene sequence: CDR1 SNHLY, CDR2 FYNNEI. The CDR3 is 15 residues long. The ends lost 8 bases at V and 2 bases at J; junction bases unmatched: 8. The CDR3 nucleotides are TGTGCCAGCCGTCGACAGGGATCCACTAATGAAAAACTGTTTTTT. Protein: CASRRQGSTNEKLFF.

This chain links TRBV27 with TRBJ2-7; 7 bases are shared with TRBD2. The V segment lost 6 bases and the J segment 4 bases; nucleotides outside the gene matches: 12. The CDR3 runs 15 residues. Germline V gene lookup returns CDR1 MNHEY and CDR2 SMNVEV (reference sequence). The CDR3 is CASRALAGVRYEQYF. Written as DNA, the CDR3 is TGTGCCAGCAGGGCCCTGGCGGGAGTCCGATACGAGCAGTACTTC.

The chain joins TRBV6-6 to TRBJ2-2, with 8 bases fitting TRBD1. Losses at the gene ends were 8 bases for V and 5 bases for J; bases not matched to a gene: 10. Germline V gene lookup returns CDR1 MNHNY and CDR2 SVGAGI (reference sequence). CDR3 length equals 15 residues. This chain's CDR3 is CASLPGQGETGELFF. As DNA, the CDR3 is TGTGCCAGCCTTCCCGGACAGGGTGAGACCGGGGAGCTGTTTTTT.

The chain recombines TRBV27 with TRBJ2-5, with unresolved D. Germline CDR1 reads MNHEY; CDR2 reads SMNVEV (reference sequence). This CDR3 is built from 13 residues. Trimming shortened V by 4 bases and J by 0 bases, and 6 bases separated the two germline ends. The CDR3 DNA sequence: TGTGCCAGCAGTTCCCAGTACCAAGAGACCCAGTACTTC. It specifies CASSSQYQETQYF.

With respect to this clone: Additional DNA sequences in this sample encode the identical CDR3. The V gene is TRBV18, the J gene TRBJ1-1; D unclear. The V end was cut by 3 bases, the J end by 1 base, with 3 bases between. Germline V CDR1 and CDR2: KGHSH, LQKENI. The CDR3 has 12 amino acids. The CDR3 loop is CASSPRNTEAFF. CDR3 DNA sequence: TGTGCCAGCTCACCTCGGAACACTGAAGCTTTCTTT.

The V gene is TRBV2, the J gene TRBJ1-2, with D possibly matching TRBD1 (6 bases). CDR1 is SNHLY, CDR2 FYNNEI, per germline. The CDR3 loop spans 16 amino acids. The V and J ends lost 5 bases and 0 bases respectively, with 16 bases between them. CDR3 amino acids: CASSHSPGTPNYGYTF. CDR3 bases: TGTGCCAGCAGTCATAGTCCCGGGACACCTAACTATGGCTACACCTTC.